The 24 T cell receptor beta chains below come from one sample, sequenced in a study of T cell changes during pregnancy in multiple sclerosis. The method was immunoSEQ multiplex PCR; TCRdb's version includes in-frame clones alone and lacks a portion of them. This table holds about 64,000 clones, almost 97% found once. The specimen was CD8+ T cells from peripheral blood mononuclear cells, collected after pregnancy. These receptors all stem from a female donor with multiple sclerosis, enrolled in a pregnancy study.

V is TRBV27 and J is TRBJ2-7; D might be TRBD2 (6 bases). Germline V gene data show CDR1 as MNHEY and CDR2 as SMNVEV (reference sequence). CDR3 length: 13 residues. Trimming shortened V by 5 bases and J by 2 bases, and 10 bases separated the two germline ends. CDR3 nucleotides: TGTGCCAGCAGTCACCCGGGGGCCTACGAGCAGTACTTC. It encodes CASSHPGAYEQYF.

The CDR3 DNA sequence: TGTGCCAGTAGTAGGGGCGGGAGGGCCTCGAGCGGGGAGCTGTTTTTT. This gives the protein CASSRGGRASSGELFF. The rearrangement uses TRBV19 and TRBJ2-2, with 9 positions matching TRBD2. Trimming at V came to 4 bases and at J to 7 bases, leaving 10 bases not matched to a gene. CDR3 size: 16 residues. Germline CDR1 is LNHDA and CDR2 is SQIVND (reference sequence).

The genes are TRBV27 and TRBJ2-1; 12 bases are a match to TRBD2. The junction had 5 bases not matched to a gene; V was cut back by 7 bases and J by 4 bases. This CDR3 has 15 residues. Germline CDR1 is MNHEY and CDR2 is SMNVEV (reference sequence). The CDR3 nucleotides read TGTGCCAGCACCCAAGGACTAGCGGGATACAATGAGCAGTTCTTC. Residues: CASTQGLAGYNEQFF.

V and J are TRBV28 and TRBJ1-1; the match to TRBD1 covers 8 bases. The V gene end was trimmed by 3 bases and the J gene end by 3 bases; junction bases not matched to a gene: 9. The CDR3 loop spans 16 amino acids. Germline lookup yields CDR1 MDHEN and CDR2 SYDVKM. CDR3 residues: CASSFPRQGLDTEAFF. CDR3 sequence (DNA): TGTGCCAGCAGTTTCCCAAGACAGGGGTTGGACACTGAAGCTTTCTTT. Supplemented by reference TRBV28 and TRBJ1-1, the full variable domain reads DVKVTQSSRYLVKRTGEKVFLECVQDMDHENMFWYRQDPGLGLRLIYFSYDVKMKEKGDIPEGYSVSREKKERFSLILESASTNQTSMYLCASSFPRQGLDTEAFFGQGTRLTVV.

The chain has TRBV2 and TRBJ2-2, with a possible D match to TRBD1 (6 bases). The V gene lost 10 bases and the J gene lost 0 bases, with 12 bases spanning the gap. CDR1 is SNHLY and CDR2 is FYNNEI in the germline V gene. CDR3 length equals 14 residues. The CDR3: CATPRDTNTGELFF. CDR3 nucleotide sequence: TGTGCCACCCCACGGGACACGAACACCGGGGAGCTGTTTTTT.

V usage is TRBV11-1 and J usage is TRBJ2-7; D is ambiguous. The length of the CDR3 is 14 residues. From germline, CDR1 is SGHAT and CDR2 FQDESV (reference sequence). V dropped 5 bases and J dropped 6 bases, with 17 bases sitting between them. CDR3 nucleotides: TGTGCCAGCAGCCTCCTATTGAGGCCCGTCGAGCAGTACTTC. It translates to CASSLLLRPVEQYF. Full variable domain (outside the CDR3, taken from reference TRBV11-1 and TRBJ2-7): EAEVAQSPRYKITEKSQAVAFWCDPISGHATLYWYRQILGQGPELLVQFQDESVVDDSQLPKDRFSAERLKGVDSTLKIQPAELGDSAMYLCASSLLLRPVEQYFGPGTRLTVT.

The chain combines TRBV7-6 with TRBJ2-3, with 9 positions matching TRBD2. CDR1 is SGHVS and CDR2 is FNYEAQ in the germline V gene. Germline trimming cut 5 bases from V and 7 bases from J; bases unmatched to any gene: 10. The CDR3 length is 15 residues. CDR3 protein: CASSAGAGGPNTQYF. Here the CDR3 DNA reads TGTGCCAGCAGCGCCGGGGCGGGAGGGCCTAATACGCAGTATTTT.

This CDR3 is CASSEIYRANQPQHF. The CDR3 coding sequence is TGTGCCAGCAGTGAAATCTACAGGGCCAATCAGCCCCAGCATTTT. V gene TRBV2 combines with J gene TRBJ1-5; tentatively, D is TRBD1 (6 bases). Trimming cost V 2 bases and J 3 bases, with 11 bases left between them. The germline gives CDR1 SNHLY, CDR2 FYNNEI. This CDR3 region has 15 residues.

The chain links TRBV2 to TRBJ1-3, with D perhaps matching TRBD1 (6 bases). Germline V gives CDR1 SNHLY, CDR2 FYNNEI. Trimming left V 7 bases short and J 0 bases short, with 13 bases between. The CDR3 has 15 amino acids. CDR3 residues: CASTGQGYSGNTIYF. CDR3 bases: TGTGCCAGCACCGGGCAGGGGTACTCTGGAAACACCATATATTTT.

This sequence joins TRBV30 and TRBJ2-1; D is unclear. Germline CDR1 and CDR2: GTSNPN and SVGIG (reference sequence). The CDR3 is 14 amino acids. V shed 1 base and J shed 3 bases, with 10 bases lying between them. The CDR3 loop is CAWSEGAVYNEQFF. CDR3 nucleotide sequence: TGTGCCTGGAGTGAAGGAGCAGTCTACAATGAGCAGTTCTTC.

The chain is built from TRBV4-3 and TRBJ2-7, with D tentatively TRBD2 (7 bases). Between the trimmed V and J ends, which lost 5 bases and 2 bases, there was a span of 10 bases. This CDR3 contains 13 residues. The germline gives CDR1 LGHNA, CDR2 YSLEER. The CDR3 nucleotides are TGCGCCAGCAGCTCGGGGGGCCCCTACGAGCAGTACTTC. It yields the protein CASSSGGPYEQYF.

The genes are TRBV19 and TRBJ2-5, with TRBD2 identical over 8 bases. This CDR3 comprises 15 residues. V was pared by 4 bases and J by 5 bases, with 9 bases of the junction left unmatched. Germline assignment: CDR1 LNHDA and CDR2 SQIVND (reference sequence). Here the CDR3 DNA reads TGTGCCAGTAGTAAACAGCGGGAGTGGGGGGAGACCCAGTACTTC. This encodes CASSKQREWGETQYF.

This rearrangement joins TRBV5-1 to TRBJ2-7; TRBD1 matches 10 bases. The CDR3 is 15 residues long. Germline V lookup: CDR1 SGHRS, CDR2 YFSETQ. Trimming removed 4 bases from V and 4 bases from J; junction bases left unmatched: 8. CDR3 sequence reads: CASSARTGGGYEQYF. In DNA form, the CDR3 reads TGCGCCAGCAGCGCTAGGACAGGGGGAGGTTACGAGCAGTACTTC.

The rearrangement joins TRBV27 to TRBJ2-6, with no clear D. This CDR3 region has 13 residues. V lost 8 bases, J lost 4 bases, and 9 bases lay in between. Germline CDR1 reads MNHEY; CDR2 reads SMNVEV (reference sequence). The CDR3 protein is CASGEDGANVLTF. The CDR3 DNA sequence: TGTGCCAGCGGAGAAGACGGGGCCAACGTCCTGACTTTC.

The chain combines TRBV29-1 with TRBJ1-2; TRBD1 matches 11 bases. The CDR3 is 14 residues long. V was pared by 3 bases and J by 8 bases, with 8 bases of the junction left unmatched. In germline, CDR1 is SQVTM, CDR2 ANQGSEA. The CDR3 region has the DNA TGCAGCGTTGATCCGGACAGGGGGCGATTGGGCTACACCTTC. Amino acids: CSVDPDRGRLGYTF.

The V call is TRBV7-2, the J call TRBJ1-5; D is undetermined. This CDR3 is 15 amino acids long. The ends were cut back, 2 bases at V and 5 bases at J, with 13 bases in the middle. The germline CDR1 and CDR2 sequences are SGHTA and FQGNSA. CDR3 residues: CASSLYSYPDQPQHF. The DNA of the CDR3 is TGTGCCAGCAGCTTATACAGCTACCCGGATCAGCCCCAGCATTTT.

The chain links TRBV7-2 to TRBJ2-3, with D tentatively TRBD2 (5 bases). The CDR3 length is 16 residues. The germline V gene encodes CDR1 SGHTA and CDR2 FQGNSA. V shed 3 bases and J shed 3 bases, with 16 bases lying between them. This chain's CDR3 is CASSLPLATGTDTQYF. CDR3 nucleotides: TGTGCCAGCAGCTTGCCCCTAGCAACCGGGACAGATACGCAGTATTTT.

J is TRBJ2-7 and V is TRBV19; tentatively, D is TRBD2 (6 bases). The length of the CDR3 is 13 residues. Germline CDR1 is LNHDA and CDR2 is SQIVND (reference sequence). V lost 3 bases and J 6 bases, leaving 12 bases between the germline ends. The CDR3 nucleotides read TGTGCCAGTAGTATGCGGGATTTGGGCGAGCAGTACTTC. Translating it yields CASSMRDLGEQYF.

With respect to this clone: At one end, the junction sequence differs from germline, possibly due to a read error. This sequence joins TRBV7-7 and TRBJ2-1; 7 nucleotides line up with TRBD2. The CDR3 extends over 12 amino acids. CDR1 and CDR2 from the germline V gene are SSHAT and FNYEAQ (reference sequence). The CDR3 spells CASSQGGSEQFF. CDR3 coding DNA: TGTGCTAGCAGCCAAGGCGGGAGTGAGCAGTTCTTC.

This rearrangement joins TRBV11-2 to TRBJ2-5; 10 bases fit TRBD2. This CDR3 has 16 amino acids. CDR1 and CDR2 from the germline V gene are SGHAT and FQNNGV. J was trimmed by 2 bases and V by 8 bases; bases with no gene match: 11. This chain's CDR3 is CASLDVGLAVQETQYF. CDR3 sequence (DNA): TGTGCCAGCCTCGACGTCGGACTAGCGGTGCAAGAGACCCAGTACTTC.

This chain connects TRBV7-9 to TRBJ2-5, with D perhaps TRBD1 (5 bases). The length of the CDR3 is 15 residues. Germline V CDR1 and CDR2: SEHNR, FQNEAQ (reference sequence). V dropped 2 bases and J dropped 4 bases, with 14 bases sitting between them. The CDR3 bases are TGTGCCAGCAGCTTAATAATCGCAGGGATAGAGACCCAGTACTTC. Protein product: CASSLIIAGIETQYF.

Here the CDR3 DNA reads TGTGCCAGCAGCGCGACGACAGTGGGTCATTATGAGCAGTTCTTC. Its translation: CASSATTVGHYEQFF. The chain combines TRBV7-8 with TRBJ2-1, with D maybe TRBD1 (5 bases). The CDR3 is 15 amino acids. With 5 bases removed from V and 8 bases from J, the gap between germline ends came to 19 bases. The V gene's germline CDR1 is SGHVS and CDR2 FQNEAQ.

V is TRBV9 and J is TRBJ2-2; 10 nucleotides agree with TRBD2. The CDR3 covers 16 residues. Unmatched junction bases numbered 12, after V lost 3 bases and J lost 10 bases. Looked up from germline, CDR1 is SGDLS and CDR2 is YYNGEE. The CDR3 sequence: CASSGAGGPGGSELFF. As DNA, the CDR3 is TGTGCCAGCAGCGGAGCGGGAGGGCCGGGAGGGTCGGAGCTGTTTTTT.

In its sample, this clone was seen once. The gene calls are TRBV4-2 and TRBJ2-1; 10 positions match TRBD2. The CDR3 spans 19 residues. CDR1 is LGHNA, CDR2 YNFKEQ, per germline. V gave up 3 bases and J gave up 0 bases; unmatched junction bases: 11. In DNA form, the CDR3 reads TGTGCCAGCAGCCAGCCAGCCAGTAGCGGGAGGACCTCCTACAATGAGCAGTTCTTC. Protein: CASSQPASSGRTSYNEQFF.